Each of the 8 T cell receptor beta chains below was sequenced from the same sample in a study of T cell responses to AZD1222 COVID-19 vaccine. Repertoires were generated with immunoSEQ multiplex PCR, while TCRdb's copy carries only in-frame clones and drops some. The table has about 130,000 clones, roughly nine tenths seen once. Sequenced here: peripheral blood, sampled on day 0 of AZD1222 vaccination. The receptors shown here come from an adult in good health.

The chain links TRBV7-3 to TRBJ2-3, with TRBD2 as a possible D gene (6 bases). Germline V gene data show CDR1 as SGHTA and CDR2 as FQGTGA. The CDR3 is 14 residues long. V was trimmed by 5 bases and J by 3 bases, leaving 12 bases between them. CDR3: CASSPGERTDTQYF. CDR3 nucleotide sequence: TGTGCCAGCAGCCCGGGGGAGAGGACAGATACGCAGTATTTT.

This CDR3 reads CASNHHRVGYTF. The CDR3 DNA reads as TGTGCCAGCAACCACCACAGGGTCGGCTACACCTTC. This chain uses TRBV11-2 with TRBJ1-2; TRBD1 is a possible D gene (6 bases). CDR1 and CDR2 (germline): SGHAT, FQNNGV. V lost 7 bases and J lost 8, with 14 bases in between. This CDR3 contains 12 residues.

V gene TRBV5-1 combines with J gene TRBJ2-7, with TRBD1 matching 9 bases. The CDR3 loop spans 16 amino acids. The V and J ends lost 2 bases and 5 bases, in that order; junction bases with no gene match: 11. CDR1 SGHRS and CDR2 YFSETQ come from the germline V gene. This CDR3 reads CASSLINPGQGDEQYF. DNA for the CDR3: TGCGCCAGCAGCTTAATAAACCCGGGACAGGGCGACGAGCAGTACTTC.

This clone has only one observation. The rearrangement links TRBV24-1 to TRBJ1-1; weak D call: TRBD1 (5 bases). Germline V gene data show CDR1 as KGHDR and CDR2 as SFDVKD. The CDR3 extends over 13 amino acids. V lost 8 bases and J lost 3, with 12 bases in between. CDR3 sequence reads: CATKRGTDTEAFF. CDR3 in DNA: TGTGCCACCAAACGGGGGACGGACACTGAAGCTTTCTTT.

This chain links TRBV6-6 with TRBJ2-7, with 7 bases aligning to TRBD1. Germline loops: CDR1 MNHNY, CDR2 SVGAGI (reference sequence). With V trimmed by 5 bases and J by 3 bases, 7 bases remained unmatched. The CDR3 totals 14 residues. CDR3: CASSPPGQFYEQYF. The CDR3 DNA reads TGTGCCAGCAGTCCCCCGGGACAGTTCTACGAGCAGTACTTC.

The DNA of the CDR3 is TGTGCCAGCAGTTACGGCACCTCCTACGAGCAGTACTTC. It yields the protein CASSYGTSYEQYF. This chain joins TRBV6-2 or TRBV6-3 and TRBJ2-7; D remains ambiguous. The CDR3 covers 13 residues. Germline V gene sequence: CDR1 MNHEY, CDR2 SVGEGT. With 2 bases removed from V and 0 bases from J, the gap between germline ends came to 5 bases.

The gene calls are TRBV5-1 and TRBJ2-3; TRBD2 aligns across 8 bases. The CDR3 totals 17 residues. Looked up from germline, CDR1 is SGHRS and CDR2 is YFSETQ. J was trimmed by 6 bases and V by 3 bases; bases with no gene match: 15. The CDR3 sequence: CASSSRAGRGVLDTQYF. The CDR3 DNA reads TGCGCCAGCAGCTCCCGAGCAGGGCGGGGGGTATTGGATACGCAGTATTTT.

This clone was seen a single time. The rearrangement links TRBV5-1 to TRBJ2-3, with D uncertain. The CDR3 contains 13 residues. Trimming removed 2 bases at V and 5 bases at J, with 9 bases between. Germline values: CDR1 SGHRS, CDR2 YFSETQ. DNA of the CDR3: TGCGCCAGCAGCTTTGGCAGAATAGATACGCAGTATTTT. Its protein product is CASSFGRIDTQYF.